Sequencing of this T cell receptor (beta chain) was carried out in a study of response to subunit inactivated influenza vaccine (dated 2018 in TCRdb). General notes on the study: Deep quantitative profiling of the T cell receptor repertoire was used in the study to follow responses to a trivalent subunit inactivated influenza vaccine. Study-wide conclusions, independent of this receptor: According to the authors, only a limited number of new T cells may be recruited by each seasonal influenza vaccination.

Inclusive of the bounding cysteine and phenylalanine, the CDR3 is 13 residues long. Of the read, only the CDR3 DNA is kept; its 39 bases are in frame from base 1. The V end loses 0 bases and the J end loses 8 bases, and a stretch of 10 bases separates them. CDR1 and CDR2 are read off the germline V gene (reference sequence) as LGHDT and YNNKEL. In its sample, this clonotype was seen a few times. There is no known antigen for this receptor. Base qualities were left out, and no much larger clone turns up one base away. Library preparation used RT-PCR. Sequencing used an Illumina HiSeq 2500. TCRdb passed the public sequencing reads through fastp at Q25 and MiXCR, retaining productive beta sequences. Duplicate CDR3 protein sequences are folded into a single record with the most common DNA and genes. A total of 450,000 to 600,000 distinct CDR3 sequences appear in this sample, 7.5% to 8.5% of them only once. The ten largest account for 13% of the sample.

The chain is made from TRBV3-1 and TRBJ1-1; D gene: possibly TRBD1, on 6 matching bases. This receptor was identified in a man aged 45-69 years who received an inactivated influenza vaccine. Donor details come from another sample of the same person, matched by shared clones. The specimen was PBMCs from blood, collected about 24 months after vaccination. The CDR3 protein: CASSQEGTQEAFF. In nucleotides, the sequence is TGTGCCAGCAGCCAAGAAGGGACACAAGAAGCTTTCTTT.